The 29 T cell receptor beta chains below were found in one sample sequenced in a study of T cells after yellow fever vaccination. TCRdb redid the calling of the 5' RACE reads with MiXCR, one entry per CDR3 protein. The sample gives roughly 32,000 distinct CDR3 sequences, 6.5% to 8% of which show up once; 22% is in the top ten. The material was PBMCs, either bulk or a sorted T-cell subset (CD4+, CD8+, memory, or dextramer-sorted; not recorded which), obtained on the day of the first yellow fever vaccination. Every receptor here comes from a man younger than 35 who received the YFV17D yellow fever vaccine.

This clonotype came up many times. The rearrangement links TRBV4-3 to TRBJ2-4; TRBD1 matches 8 bases. The CDR3 runs 16 residues. Germline-derived CDR1 and CDR2 are LGHNA and YSLEER. V gave up 3 bases and J gave up 0 bases; unmatched junction bases: 4. Here the CDR3 DNA reads TGCGCCAGCAGCCACCGACAGGGGCAAGCCAAAAACATTCAGTACTTC. This codes for CASSHRQGQAKNIQYF.

There are many counts of this clonotype. The rearrangement joins TRBV10-2 to TRBJ2-3; TRBD1 or TRBD2 may be the D gene (6 bases each). Germline assignment: CDR1 WSHSY and CDR2 SAAADI. This CDR3 is built from 13 residues. The V end lost 6 bases, the J end lost 6 bases, and 13 bases lay between the germline ends. The CDR3 here is CASSGGLVDTQYF. CDR3 in DNA: TGCGCCAGCAGCGGGGGCCTGGTTGATACGCAGTATTTT.

In its sample, this clonotype was seen many times. The chain recombines TRBV5-1 with TRBJ2-6, with D maybe TRBD2 (5 bases). Deletions cut 6 bases from V and 2 bases from J, with 12 bases between. Per germline, CDR1 SGHRS and CDR2 YFSETQ. This CDR3 is 15 amino acids long. The CDR3 loop is CASNDGNAGANVLTF. The CDR3 coding sequence is TGCGCCAGCAACGACGGGAACGCTGGGGCCAACGTCCTGACTTTC.

This clonotype was found many times. This chain links TRBV20-1 with TRBJ1-5; TRBD1 matches 9 bases. The CDR3 consists of 14 residues. Germline values: CDR1 DFQATT, CDR2 SNEGSKA (reference sequence). Trimming at V came to 3 bases and at J to 5 bases, leaving 5 bases not matched to a gene. The CDR3 loop reads CSASRTGAHQPQHF. In DNA, the CDR3 is TGCAGTGCTAGCCGGACAGGGGCCCATCAGCCCCAGCATTTT.

This chain joins TRBV3-1 and TRBJ1-1, with 7 bases that match TRBD1. Germline trimming cut 3 bases from V and 11 bases from J; bases unmatched to any gene: 18. CDR3 size: 16 residues. CDR1 is LGHDT, CDR2 YNNKEL, per germline (reference sequence). The CDR3 spells CASSQWGQTTNTWAFF. CDR3 coding DNA: TGTGCCAGCAGCCAGTGGGGACAGACAACCAACACTTGGGCTTTCTTT.

The chain employs TRBV10-3 and TRBJ2-3, with D possibly being TRBD1 or TRBD2 (6 bases each). V lost 1 base and J lost 1, with 9 bases in between. The germline V gene has CDR1 ENHRY and CDR2 SYGVKD. The CDR3 has 15 amino acids. CDR3 region: CAISEFRGGTDTQYF. The CDR3 DNA follows: TGTGCCATCAGTGAGTTTAGGGGGGGCACAGATACGCAGTATTTT.

Many counts were recorded for this clonotype. CDR3 sequence reads: CSVVPGAGSAEAFF. As DNA, the CDR3 is TGCAGCGTTGTACCAGGGGCGGGCAGCGCTGAAGCTTTCTTT. The rearrangement joins TRBV29-1 to TRBJ1-1; possibly TRBD1 for D (6 bases). V lost 4 bases and J 6 bases, leaving 18 bases between the germline ends. The length of the CDR3 is 14 residues. Germline values: CDR1 SQVTM, CDR2 ANQGSEA. Full variable domain (remainder filled in from reference TRBV29-1 and TRBJ1-1): SAVISQKPSRDICQRGTSLTIQCQVDSQVTMMFWYRQQPGQSLTLIATANQGSEATYESGFVIDKFPISRPNLTFSTLTVSNMSPEDSSIYLCSVVPGAGSAEAFFGQGTRLTVV.

This clonotype appeared many times. The rearrangement uses TRBV6-2 or TRBV6-3 and TRBJ1-2; D is unresolved. The germline gives CDR1 MNHEY, CDR2 SVGEGT. The CDR3 covers 13 residues. Trimming removed 2 bases at V and 4 bases at J, with 8 bases between. This CDR3 reads CASSYDGSYGYTF. The CDR3 bases are TGTGCCAGCAGTTACGACGGATCCTATGGCTACACCTTC.

This clonotype was seen at least ten times. The J gene is TRBJ2-1, the V gene TRBV3-1, with D perhaps TRBD2 (6 bases). The CDR3 is made up of 16 amino acids. V was shortened by 1 base and J by 4 bases, with 14 bases between the two germline ends. Germline assignment: CDR1 LGHDT and CDR2 YNNKEL (reference sequence). The CDR3 is CASSQGPGGAYNEQFF. CDR3 in DNA: TGTGCCAGCAGCCAAGGTCCCGGAGGGGCGTACAATGAGCAGTTCTTC.

This clonotype was observed a handful of times. This sequence joins TRBV30 and TRBJ2-1, with unresolved D. CDR3 length: 11 residues. Germline-derived CDR1 and CDR2 are GTSNPN and SVGIG (reference sequence). Deletions cut 8 bases from V and 8 bases from J, with 13 bases between. The CDR3 DNA follows: TGTGCCGCCTCCTGGGTGGATGAGCAGTTCTTC. It yields the protein CAASWVDEQFF.

This clonotype was counted ten times or more. This chain links TRBV30 with TRBJ2-7; D is possibly TRBD1 or TRBD2 (5 bases each). V was trimmed by 2 bases and J by 7 bases, leaving 15 bases between them. The CDR3 is made up of 13 amino acids. In germline, CDR1 is GTSNPN, CDR2 SVGIG (reference sequence). As DNA, the CDR3 is TGTGCCTGGAGTCGGGACCTGGAGAGAGAGCAGTACTTC. It specifies CAWSRDLEREQYF.

This clonotype was counted many times. The V gene is TRBV6-5, the J gene TRBJ2-1; the D gene is possibly TRBD2 (7 bases). Germline V CDR1 and CDR2: MNHEY, SVGAGI. The CDR3 has 15 amino acids. V was shortened by 0 bases and J by 9 bases, with 15 bases between the two germline ends. CDR3 sequence: CASSYSGGALGEQFF. The CDR3 DNA reads as TGTGCCAGCAGTTACTCAGGGGGGGCCCTTGGTGAGCAGTTCTTC.

This clonotype was seen repeatedly, ten times or more. The chain recombines TRBV20-1 with TRBJ2-1; the D gene could be TRBD1 or TRBD2 (6 bases each). The length of the CDR3 is 16 residues. V was clipped by 0 bases and J by 3 bases, with 15 bases between them. Germline loops: CDR1 DFQATT, CDR2 SNEGSKA (reference sequence). This CDR3 is CSARDWGARGYNEQFF. CDR3 nucleotides: TGCAGTGCTAGAGATTGGGGGGCGAGGGGCTACAATGAGCAGTTCTTC.

A note on this clonotype: A read error may explain this, as a much larger clone is one base away. The chain combines TRBV11-2 with TRBJ1-4; maybe TRBD1 (6 bases). This CDR3 spans 15 amino acids. In germline, CDR1 is SGHAT, CDR2 FQNNGV. The CDR3 region is CPSSFNNRVDEKLFF. Written as DNA, the CDR3 is TGTCCCAGCAGCTTTAATAACAGGGTGGATGAAAAACTGTTTTTT.

This clonotype was detected ten times or more. This chain joins TRBV6-2 or TRBV6-3 and TRBJ2-1; a weak D match, TRBD2 (5 bases). Germline V gives CDR1 MNHEY, CDR2 SVGEGT. The CDR3 loop spans 10 amino acids. Trimming stripped 6 bases from V and 11 bases from J, with 8 bases between. The DNA for the CDR3 is TGTGCCAGCAGGGGAGCCCAGCAGTTCTTC. Protein: CASRGAQQFF.

This clonotype occurred a few times. This sequence joins TRBV4-3 and TRBJ1-2, with D maybe TRBD1 (6 bases). CDR1 is LGHNA and CDR2 is YSLEER in the germline V gene. The CDR3 runs to 13 residues. Deletions cut 8 bases from V and 5 bases from J, with 15 bases between. The CDR3 coding sequence is TGCGCCAGCGGAAAGGGGGAAGGATATGGCTACACCTTC. This translates into CASGKGEGYGYTF.

A word on this clonotype: Its ends do not fully match the called genes, so a read error is possible. The J gene is TRBJ2-2, the V gene TRBV7-6; possibly TRBD1 for D (6 bases). The CDR3 is 14 amino acids. Germline lookup yields CDR1 SGHVS and CDR2 FNYEAQ. CDR3 region: CASRDTLRAGELFF. The CDR3 DNA reads as TGTGCCAGCCGGGACACTCTCAGGGCCGGTGAGCTGTTTTTT.

The chain couples TRBV18 to TRBJ2-3; D not certain. V was pared by 3 bases and J by 0 bases, with 4 bases between. This CDR3 region has 13 residues. Germline loops: CDR1 KGHSH, CDR2 LQKENI. The CDR3 coding sequence is TGTGCCAGCTCACCCGTAAGCACAGATACGCAGTATTTT. It encodes CASSPVSTDTQYF.

This clonotype was found many times. V is TRBV6-6 and J is TRBJ1-2; D uncertain. Trimming stripped 11 bases from V and 3 bases from J, with 13 bases between. Germline CDR1 and CDR2: MNHNY and SVGAGI (reference sequence). The CDR3 totals 12 residues. CDR3 bases: TGTGCCGTGGGTGCCCTCGACTATGGCTACACCTTC. Amino acid sequence: CAVGALDYGYTF.

At least ten counts were recorded for this clonotype. The chain has TRBV6-5 and TRBJ2-1; 9 bases line up with TRBD1. This CDR3 is built from 19 residues. J gave up 3 bases and V 0 bases, and 12 bases lay outside the gene matches. The germline V gene has CDR1 MNHEY and CDR2 SVGAGI. The CDR3 loop is CASSYSYPPGQGNYNEQFF. In nucleotides, the CDR3 is TGTGCCAGCAGTTACTCGTATCCACCGGGACAGGGAAACTACAATGAGCAGTTCTTC.

This clonotype was detected a few times. This chain connects TRBV4-1 to TRBJ1-2; 9 positions agree with TRBD1. The CDR3 runs 15 residues. The V gene end was trimmed by 1 base and the J gene end by 6 bases; junction bases not matched to a gene: 6. Germline V gene sequence: CDR1 MGHRA, CDR2 YSYEKL. For the CDR3, the DNA is TGCGCCAGCAGCCAAGGAACAGGGGGCTCTAATGGCTACACCTTC. Its protein is CASSQGTGGSNGYTF.

This clonotype came up a few times. The chain has TRBV20-1 and TRBJ2-7; no reliable D call. Trimming shortened V by 0 bases and J by 6 bases, and 12 bases separated the two germline ends. Germline CDR1 reads DFQATT; CDR2 reads SNEGSKA (reference sequence). The CDR3 is 13 residues long. CDR3 in amino acids: CSARDFTKVEQYF. For the CDR3, the DNA is TGCAGTGCTAGAGATTTCACCAAGGTCGAGCAGTACTTC.

In its sample, this clonotype was seen many times. At one end, the junction sequence differs from germline, possibly due to a read error. The chain recombines TRBV5-1 with TRBJ2-3; no clear D. Germline V gives CDR1 SGHRS, CDR2 YFSETQ. CDR3 length equals 15 residues. In DNA form, the CDR3 reads TGCGCCAGCAGCTTCTACCTCTACAGCACAGATACGCAGTGTTTT. Encoded protein: CASSFYLYSTDTQCF.

The chain is built from TRBV7-2 and TRBJ2-7; D is ambiguous. Per the germline V gene, CDR1 is SGHTA and CDR2 is FQGNSA. There are 14 residues in the CDR3. The V end lost 1 base, the J end lost 3 bases, and 10 bases lay between the germline ends. The CDR3 region has the DNA TGTGCCAGCAGCTTAGGCATCGGCGTCTACGAGCAGTACTTC. It codes for CASSLGIGVYEQYF.

This clonotype was seen at least ten times. The chain links TRBV28 to TRBJ2-1; perhaps TRBD2 as D (5 bases). Germline V gene sequence: CDR1 MDHEN, CDR2 SYDVKM. This CDR3 has 13 amino acids. V lost 6 bases and J 9 bases, leaving 15 bases between the germline ends. CDR3 nucleotides: TGTGCCAGCAGACTGTCACTAGTTGGTGAGCAGTTCTTC. Translated, it gives CASRLSLVGEQFF.

The gene calls are TRBV2 and TRBJ1-5, with a possible D match to TRBD1 (6 bases). The CDR3 length is 14 residues. The germline V and J ends were trimmed by 3 bases and 7 bases, with 13 bases remaining between them. The germline V gene has CDR1 SNHLY and CDR2 FYNNEI. CDR3 amino acids: CASSESSGGQPQHF. CDR3 bases: TGTGCCAGCAGTGAGTCCTCGGGGGGCCAGCCCCAGCATTTT.

This clonotype came up many times. CDR3 sequence (DNA): TGTGCCAGCAGCCAAATGGGGTACAATGAGCAGTTCTTC. Translated, it gives CASSQMGYNEQFF. The gene calls are TRBV7-3 and TRBJ2-1; D is unclear. The CDR3 extends over 13 amino acids. The V end was cut by 5 bases, the J end by 4 bases, with 9 bases between. The V gene's germline CDR1 is SGHTA and CDR2 FQGTGA. The variable domain in full, completed from reference TRBV7-3 and TRBJ2-1, reads GAGVSQTPSNKVTEKGKYVELRCDPISGHTALYWYRQSLGQGPEFLIYFQGTGAADDSGLPNDRFFAVRPEGSVSTLKIQRTERGDSAVYLCASSQMGYNEQFFGPGTRLTVL.

This clonotype was observed at least ten times. V gene TRBV5-5 combines with J gene TRBJ1-5; 7 bases are shared with TRBD1. Germline values: CDR1 SGHKS, CDR2 YYEKEE (reference sequence). V was pared by 1 base and J by 7 bases, with 8 bases of the junction left unmatched. This CDR3 comprises 15 residues. The CDR3 loop is CASSLRGNRGQPQHF. The CDR3 DNA sequence: TGTGCCAGCAGCTTGAGGGGGAACAGGGGACAGCCCCAGCATTTT.

This clonotype was detected many times. V usage is TRBV3-1 and J usage is TRBJ2-3; D is ambiguous. The CDR3 spans 12 residues. The V gene's germline CDR1 is LGHDT and CDR2 YNNKEL (reference sequence). V was clipped by 5 bases and J by 2 bases, with 5 bases between them. For the CDR3, the DNA is TGTGCCAGCAGCTTTAACACAGATACGCAGTATTTT. Amino acids: CASSFNTDTQYF.